This TCR beta chain was recorded in a study of identical twins. Study-level results: Whereas memory repertoires showed no such difference, abundant cord blood beta clonotypes carried fewer insertions.

This clonotype was found many times. Its antigen is not known. The V end was cut by 4 bases, the J end by 4 bases, with 17 bases between. CDR3 length: 17 amino acids. Germline V gene sequence: CDR1 LGHDT, CDR2 YNNKEL (reference sequence). Everyone who gave samples was a healthy Caucasian. TCRdb re-called the 5' RACE reads through MiXCR, storing one row per CDR3 protein. There are about 150,000 distinct CDR3 sequences in the sample; 3.5% occur only once, and more than 7% lies in the top ten. This sequence originates from a man younger than 35 in good health. This chain uses TRBV3-1 with TRBJ2-6, with TRBD1 as a possible D gene (6 bases). The specimen was memory T cells sorted from blood. CDR3 in amino acids: CASSREGAGVGANVLTF. In DNA, the CDR3 is TGTGCCAGCAGCCGAGAAGGGGCAGGGGTCGGGGCCAACGTCCTGACTTTC.